The 2 T cell receptor beta chains presented below share a single source sample, sequenced in a study of blood T cell repertoires in COVID-19 (dated by TCRdb to the early 2020s). Libraries came from the immunoSEQ multiplex PCR assay. The immuneACCESS repertoire file appears here via TCRdb, limited to in-frame rearrangements. These files lack a portion of the clones; in checked studies, under half of the deficit traces to unresolved V genes, and the cause of the others is not known. The sample table shows about 320,000 clones, and roughly nine tenths are seen once. The ten largest make up over 8.5% of the sample. Sequencing used peripheral blood. These receptor sequences come from a woman aged 30 to 39 with COVID-19, enrolled during active disease.

The gene calls are TRBV2 and TRBJ1-1; D may be TRBD1 (6 bases). The CDR3 extends over 13 amino acids. The germline gives CDR1 SNHLY, CDR2 FYNNEI. Trimming removed 8 bases from V and 1 base from J, with 11 bases in between. CDR3 DNA: TGTGCCAGCCTGGGCAGGGGGAACACTGAAGCTTTCTTT. Protein product: CASLGRGNTEAFF.

V usage is TRBV10-2 and J usage is TRBJ2-5, with D maybe TRBD2 (6 bases). Germline-derived CDR1 and CDR2 are WSHSY and SAAADI. Trimming shortened V by 8 bases and J by 2 bases, and 15 bases separated the two germline ends. The length of the CDR3 is 14 residues. The CDR3 sequence is CASRPGLRQETQYF. For the CDR3, the DNA is TGCGCCAGCCGGCCGGGACTCCGGCAAGAGACCCAGTACTTC.